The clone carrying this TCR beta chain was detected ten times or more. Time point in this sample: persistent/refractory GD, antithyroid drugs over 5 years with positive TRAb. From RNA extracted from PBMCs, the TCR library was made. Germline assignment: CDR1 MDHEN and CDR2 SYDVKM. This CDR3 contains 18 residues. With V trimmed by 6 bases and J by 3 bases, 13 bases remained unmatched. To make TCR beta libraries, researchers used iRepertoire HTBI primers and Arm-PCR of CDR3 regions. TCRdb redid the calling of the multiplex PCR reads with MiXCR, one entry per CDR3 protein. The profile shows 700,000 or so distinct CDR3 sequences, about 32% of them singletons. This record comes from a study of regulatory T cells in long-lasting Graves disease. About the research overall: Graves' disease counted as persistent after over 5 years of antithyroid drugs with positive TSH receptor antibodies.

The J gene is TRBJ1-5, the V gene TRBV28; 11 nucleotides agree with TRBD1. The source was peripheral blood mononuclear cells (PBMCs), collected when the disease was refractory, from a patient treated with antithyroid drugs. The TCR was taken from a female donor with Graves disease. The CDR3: CASSFRTGGLLSNQPQHF. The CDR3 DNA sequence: TGTGCCAGCAGCTTTCGGACAGGGGGCCTTCTTTCCAATCAGCCCCAGCATTTT.